A single sample is the source of the 2 T cell receptor beta chains below, sequenced in a study of blood T cell repertoires in COVID-19. Repertoires were generated with immunoSEQ multiplex PCR, while TCRdb's copy carries only in-frame clones and drops some. The top ten hold around 13% of the sample, which has around 65,000 clones, approximately 85% seen once. The material sequenced was peripheral blood. Receptors originate from a human donor in a cohort sampled during active COVID-19.

The gene calls are TRBV11-2 and TRBJ1-2, with 7 bases fitting TRBD1. J gave up 4 bases and V 1 base, and 15 bases lay outside the gene matches. This CDR3 comprises 18 residues. CDR1 and CDR2 (germline): SGHAT, FQNNGV. The CDR3: CASSLAGQALQGGYGYTF. DNA for the CDR3: TGTGCCAGCAGCTTAGCTGGACAGGCTCTCCAAGGGGGCTATGGCTACACCTTC.

The gene calls are TRBV6-5 and TRBJ1-1; D not resolved. Per the germline V gene, CDR1 is MNHEY and CDR2 is SVGAGI. Trimming shortened V by 7 bases and J by 1 base, and 10 bases separated the two germline ends. The CDR3 contains 13 residues. The CDR3 loop is CASTDNRNTEAFF. In DNA form, the CDR3 reads TGTGCCAGCACCGATAATAGGAACACTGAAGCTTTCTTT.